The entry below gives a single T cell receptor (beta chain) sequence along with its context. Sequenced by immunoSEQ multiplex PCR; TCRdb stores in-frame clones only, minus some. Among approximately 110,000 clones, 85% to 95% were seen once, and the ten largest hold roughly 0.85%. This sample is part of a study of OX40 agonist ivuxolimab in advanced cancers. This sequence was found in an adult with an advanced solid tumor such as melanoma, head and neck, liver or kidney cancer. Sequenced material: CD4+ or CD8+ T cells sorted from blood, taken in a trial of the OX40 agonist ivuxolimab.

In DNA, the CDR3 is TGTGCCAGCAGCTTGGAAGCTGGTGGCTACACCTTC. It specifies CASSLEAGGYTF. The chain carries TRBV7-2 and TRBJ1-2; no definite D call. From germline, CDR1 is SGHTA and CDR2 FQGNSA. The CDR3 extends over 12 amino acids. The ends were cut back, 3 bases at V and 7 bases at J, with 9 bases in the middle.